This T cell receptor beta chain was retrieved from a study of shared clonotypes between healthy human individuals. Some clones are missing from TCRdb's copy, which holds only in-frame ones; the method was immunoSEQ multiplex PCR. The sample lists some 2,100,000 clones; approximately 96% were seen once. J lost 2 bases, V lost 7 bases, and 9 bases had no gene match. CDR3 length: 15 amino acids. Germline CDR1 reads SNHLY; CDR2 reads FYNNEI. The clonotype comes from a man between 18 and 35 years old in good health. Sequenced material: naive CD4+ T cells sorted from blood. Subset meaning: CD45RA+ positively selected. This chain joins TRBV2 and TRBJ2-5, with 8 nucleotides matching TRBD2. The DNA of the CDR3 is TGTGCCAGCAAGGCTAGCGGGTCCTATCAAGAGACCCAGTACTTC. Translating it yields CASKASGSYQETQYF.